A selection of T cell receptor beta chains follows, all from one sample in a study of immune evolution from preneoplasia to lung adenocarcinoma. This table comes from immunoSEQ multiplex PCR, and its TCRdb copy is limited to in-frame clones, with some not included. The sample holds 6,500 to 10,000 clones, 65% to 90% seen once. Sequencing was carried out using FFPE invasive lung adenocarcinoma tissue. The source is a person aged 45 to 59 with lung adenocarcinoma. Both conserved end residues are part of each CDR3. A D gene is named only where the DNA matches it firmly. Clone sizes are given selectively: once, few, many, or a class where the clone is expanded.

cdr3_aa cdr3_nt d_call j_call clone_size v_call
CASRGRDNEQFF TGTGCCAGCAGGGGGCGCGACAATGAGCAGTTCTTC . TRBJ2-1 . TRBV2
CAWSDTPGTGPEKLFF TGTGCCTGGAGCGATACACCCGGAACGGGGCCTGAAAAACTGTTTTTT . TRBJ1-4 . TRBV30
CASSVTSANTGELFF TGTGCCAGCAGCGTAACTAGCGCAAACACCGGGGAGCTGTTTTTT TRBD2 TRBJ2-2 . TRBV9
CASSLDADRRLTEAFF TGTGCCAGCAGTCTAGACGCGGACAGGCGGCTCACTGAAGCTTTCTTT TRBD1 TRBJ1-1 . TRBV5-6
CASSRVGQGAGELFF TGTGCCAGCTCACGCGTCGGACAGGGAGCCGGGGAGCTGTTTTTT TRBD1 TRBJ2-2 . TRBV18
CASIDRGPPLHF TGTGCCAGCATCGACAGGGGACCACCCCTCCACTTT TRBD1 TRBJ1-6 . TRBV2
CAISPGLAGGGNTDTQYF TGTGCCATCAGTCCCGGACTAGCGGGAGGGGGGAATACAGATACGCAGTATTTT TRBD2 TRBJ2-3 . TRBV10-3
CASSIGPGDTQYF TGTGCCAGTAGTATAGGACCGGGTGATACGCAGTATTTT . TRBJ2-3 . TRBV19
CASSLAGQGRYEQYF TGTGCCAGCAGCTTGGCCGGACAGGGGAGGTACGAGCAGTACTTC TRBD1 TRBJ2-7 . TRBV5-4
CASQRAQETQYF TGTGCCAGCCAGCGGGCCCAAGAGACCCAGTACTTC . TRBJ2-5 once TRBV13
CASSYGGGLMNTEAFF TGTGCCAGCAGTTATGGGGGGGGGCTCATGAACACTGAAGCTTTCTTT . TRBJ1-1 . TRBV6-9
CASSEGPQTEQYF TGTGCCAGCAGTGAGGGACCCCAGACCGAGCAGTACTTC . TRBJ2-7 . TRBV2
CASSNVGGTQETQYF TGTGCCAGCAGCAATGTTGGGGGGACACAAGAGACCCAGTACTTC . TRBJ2-5 . TRBV21-1
CASSYRRIGETEAFF TGTGCCAGCAGTTACCGCCGGATCGGGGAGACTGAAGCTTTCTTT . TRBJ1-1 . TRBV6-6
CASSLNRGGEQYF TGTGCCAGCAGTTTAAACAGGGGTGGCGAGCAGTACTTC TRBD1 TRBJ2-7 few TRBV27
CASSHKLTDTQYF TGTGCCAGCAGTCACAAACTCACAGATACGCAGTATTTT . TRBJ2-3 . TRBV7-9
CSVAIPSTDTQYF TGCAGCGTTGCAATACCGAGCACAGATACGCAGTATTTT . TRBJ2-3 few TRBV29-1
CASSGDSRSTEAFF TGTGCCAGTAGTGGGGACAGTCGGAGCACTGAAGCTTTCTTT TRBD1 TRBJ1-1 . TRBV19
CASSGGLGSGGYNEQFF TGTGCCAGCAGCGGGGGCTTAGGGAGCGGGGGTTACAATGAGCAGTTCTTC TRBD2 TRBJ2-1 . TRBV9
CASSLQDSRQGEQYF TGCGCCAGCAGCTTGCAGGACAGTCGTCAAGGGGAGCAGTACTTC . TRBJ2-7 . TRBV5-1
CASSSTSGSGELFF TGTGCCAGCAGCTCGACTAGCGGGAGCGGGGAGCTGTTTTTT TRBD2 TRBJ2-2 . TRBV7-3
CASSRQAGGNTIYF TGTGCCAGCAGCCGCCAGGCGGGTGGAAACACCATATATTTT . TRBJ1-3 . TRBV6-5
CASSLFGGSETQYF TGTGCCAGCAGCTTATTTGGGGGCTCGGAGACCCAGTACTTC . TRBJ2-5 . TRBV11-3
CASSSTGTYEQYF TGTGCCAGCAGTTCGACAGGGACCTACGAGCAGTACTTC TRBD1 TRBJ2-7 . TRBV27
CASSDSVVARYGYTF TGCGCCAGCAGTGACTCGGTGGTAGCACGCTATGGCTACACCTTC . TRBJ1-2 . TRBV10-2
CASSALDGDPGANVLTF TGTGCCAGCAGTGCCTTGGACGGAGATCCTGGGGCCAACGTCCTGACTTTC . TRBJ2-6 . TRBV25-1
CASSQPDGAANVLTF TGTGCCAGCAGTCAACCGGACGGAGCGGCCAACGTCCTGACTTTC . TRBJ2-6 once TRBV7-3
CAWSERGGRTDTQYF TGTGCCTGGAGCGAGCGGGGGGGCCGGACAGATACGCAGTATTTT TRBD2 TRBJ2-3 . TRBV30
CAWRDRRGRDTGELFF TGTGCCTGGAGGGACCGACGGGGGAGGGACACCGGGGAGCTGTTTTTT TRBD2 TRBJ2-2 . TRBV30
CASREGHYSNQPQHF TGTGCCAGCAGAGAGGGACATTATAGCAATCAGCCCCAGCATTTT . TRBJ1-5 . TRBV6-5
CASSTDRGNSPLHF TGTGCCAGCAGCACCGACAGGGGAAATTCACCCCTCCACTTT TRBD1 TRBJ1-6 few TRBV6-1
CASSLAGRPYEQYF TGCGCCAGCAGTCTAGCGGGGCGGCCCTACGAGCAGTACTTC TRBD2 TRBJ2-7 few TRBV23-1
CASSRDRGNHEQYF TGTGCCAGCAGTAGGGACAGGGGAAACCACGAGCAGTACTTC TRBD1 TRBJ2-7 . TRBV6-5
CASTRDGYTEAFF TGTGCCAGCACCCGGGACGGTTACACTGAAGCTTTCTTT . TRBJ1-1 . TRBV2
CASSPPANLNEQFF TGTGCTAGCAGCCCCCCGGCCAACCTCAATGAGCAGTTCTTC . TRBJ2-1 . TRBV7-7
CASSPWDRLTEAFF TGTGCCAGCAGCCCCTGGGACAGGCTCACTGAAGCTTTCTTT TRBD1 TRBJ1-1 few TRBV5-4
CASGGGGTEAFF TGTGCCTCAGGGGGAGGGGGCACTGAAGCTTTCTTT TRBD1 TRBJ1-1 . TRBV10-3
CASSLAVGVDSPLHF TGTGCCAGCAGCTTGGCCGTTGGGGTAGATTCACCCCTCCACTTT . TRBJ1-6 . TRBV5-6
CASSPPVWETQYF TGCGCCAGCAGCCCCCCCGTATGGGAGACCCAGTACTTC . TRBJ2-5 . TRBV5-1
CASSTYRGGAYNEQFF TGTGCCAGCTCAACGTACAGGGGAGGAGCCTACAATGAGCAGTTCTTC . TRBJ2-1 . TRBV18
CASSLSGTVNTIYF TGTGCCAGCAGCCTCTCCGGGACAGTAAACACCATATATTTT TRBD1 TRBJ1-3 . TRBV11-3
CASSQEIGSSSYNEQFF TGCGCCAGCAGCCAAGAAATCGGGAGTAGTTCCTACAATGAGCAGTTCTTC . TRBJ2-1 . TRBV4-1
CASSVSSGGSTDTQYF TGTGCCAGCAGCGTCTCTAGCGGGGGGAGCACAGATACGCAGTATTTT TRBD2 TRBJ2-3 . TRBV7-9
CASSLAATGDSPLHF TGTGCCAGCAGCTTAGCAGCGACAGGGGATTCACCCCTCCACTTT TRBD1 TRBJ1-6 once TRBV7-9
CASSSATGPHGYTF TGTGCCAGCAGCTCGGCGACAGGGCCCCATGGCTACACCTTC TRBD1 TRBJ1-2 . TRBV11-1